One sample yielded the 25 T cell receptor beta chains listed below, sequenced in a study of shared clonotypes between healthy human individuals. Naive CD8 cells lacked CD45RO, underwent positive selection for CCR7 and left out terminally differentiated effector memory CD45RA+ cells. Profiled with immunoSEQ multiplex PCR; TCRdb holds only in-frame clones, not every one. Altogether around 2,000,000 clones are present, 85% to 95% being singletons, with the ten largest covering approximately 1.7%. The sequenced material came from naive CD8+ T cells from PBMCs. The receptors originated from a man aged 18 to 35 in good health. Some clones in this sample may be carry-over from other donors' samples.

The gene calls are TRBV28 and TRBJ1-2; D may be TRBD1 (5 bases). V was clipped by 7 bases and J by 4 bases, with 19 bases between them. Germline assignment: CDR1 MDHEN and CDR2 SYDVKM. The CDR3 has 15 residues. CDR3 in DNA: TGTGCCAGCAACGGGTGGCAGGGCGAAGCCTATGGCTACACCTTC. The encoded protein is CASNGWQGEAYGYTF.

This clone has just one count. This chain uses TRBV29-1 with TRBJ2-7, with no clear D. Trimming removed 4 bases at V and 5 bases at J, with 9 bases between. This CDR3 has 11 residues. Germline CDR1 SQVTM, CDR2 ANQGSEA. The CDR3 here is CSVVQTHEQYF. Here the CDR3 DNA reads TGCAGCGTTGTACAGACCCACGAGCAGTACTTC.

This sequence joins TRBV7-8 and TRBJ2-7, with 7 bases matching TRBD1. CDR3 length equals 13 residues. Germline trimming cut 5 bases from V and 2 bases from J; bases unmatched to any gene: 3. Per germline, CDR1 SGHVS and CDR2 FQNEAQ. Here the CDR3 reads CASSPDRAYEQYF. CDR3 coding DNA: TGTGCCAGCAGCCCAGACAGGGCCTACGAGCAGTACTTC.

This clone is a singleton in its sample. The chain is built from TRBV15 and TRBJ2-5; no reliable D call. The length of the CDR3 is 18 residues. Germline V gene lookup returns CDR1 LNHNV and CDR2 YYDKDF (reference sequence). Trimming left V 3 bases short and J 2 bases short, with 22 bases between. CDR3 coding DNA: TGTGCCACCAGCAGCTCTCCCCAGAGTATCACGACACAAGAGACCCAGTACTTC. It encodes CATSSSPQSITTQETQYF.

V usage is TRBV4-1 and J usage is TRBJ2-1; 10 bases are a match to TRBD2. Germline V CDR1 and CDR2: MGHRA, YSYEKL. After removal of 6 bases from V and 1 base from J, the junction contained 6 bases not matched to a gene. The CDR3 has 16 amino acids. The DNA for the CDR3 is TGCGCCAGCAGTCGATCTAGCGGGAGTTCCTACAATGAGCAGTTCTTC. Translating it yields CASSRSSGSSYNEQFF.

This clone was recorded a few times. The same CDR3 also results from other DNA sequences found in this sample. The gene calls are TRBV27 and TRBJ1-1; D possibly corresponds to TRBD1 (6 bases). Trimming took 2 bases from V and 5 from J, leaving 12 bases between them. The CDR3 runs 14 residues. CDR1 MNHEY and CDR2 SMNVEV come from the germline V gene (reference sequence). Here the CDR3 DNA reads TGTGCCAGCAGTTTAGTGGGGGGCGGGACTGAAGCTTTCTTT. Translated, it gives CASSLVGGGTEAFF.

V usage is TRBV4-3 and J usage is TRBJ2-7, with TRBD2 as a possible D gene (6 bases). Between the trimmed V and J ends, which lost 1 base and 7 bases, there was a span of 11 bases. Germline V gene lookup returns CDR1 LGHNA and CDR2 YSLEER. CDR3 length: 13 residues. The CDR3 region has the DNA TGCGCCAGCAGCCAAGGTATAGGGAGGGAGCAGTACTTC. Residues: CASSQGIGREQYF.

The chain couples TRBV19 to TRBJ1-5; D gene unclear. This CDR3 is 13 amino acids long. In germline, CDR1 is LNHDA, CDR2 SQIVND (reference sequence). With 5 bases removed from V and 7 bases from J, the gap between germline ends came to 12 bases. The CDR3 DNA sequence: TGTGCCAGTAGTGCACAGCGGAAACAGCCCCAGCATTTT. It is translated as CASSAQRKQPQHF.

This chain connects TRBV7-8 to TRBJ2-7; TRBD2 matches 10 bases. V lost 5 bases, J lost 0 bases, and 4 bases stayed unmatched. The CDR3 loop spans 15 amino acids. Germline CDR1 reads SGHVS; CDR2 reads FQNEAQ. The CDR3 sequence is CASSPTSGPSYEQYF. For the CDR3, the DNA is TGTGCCAGCAGCCCGACTAGCGGGCCCTCCTACGAGCAGTACTTC.

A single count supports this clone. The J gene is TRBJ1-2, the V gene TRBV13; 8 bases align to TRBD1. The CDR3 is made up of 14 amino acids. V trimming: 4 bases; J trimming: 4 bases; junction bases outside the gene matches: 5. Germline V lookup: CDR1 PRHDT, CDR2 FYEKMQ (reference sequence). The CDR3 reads CASSSPGQAYGYTF. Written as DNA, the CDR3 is TGTGCCAGCAGCTCGCCGGGACAGGCCTATGGCTACACCTTC. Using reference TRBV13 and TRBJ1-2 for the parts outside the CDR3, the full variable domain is AAGVIQSPRHLIKEKRETATLKCYPIPRHDTVYWYQQGPGQDPQFLISFYEKMQSDKGSIPDRFSAQQFSDYHSELNMSSLELGDSALYFCASSSPGQAYGYTFGSGTRLTVV.

In DNA form, the CDR3 reads TGCGCCAGCAGCCAAGAAGCTCTAAGGTCAGGGGCCAATGAAAAACTGTTTTTT. This sequence encodes CASSQEALRSGANEKLFF. The chain has TRBV4-3 and TRBJ1-4; D might be TRBD1 (6 bases). Germline values: CDR1 LGHNA, CDR2 YSLEER. The CDR3 sequence is 18 residues long. The V end lost 0 bases, the J end lost 5 bases, and 19 bases lay between the germline ends.

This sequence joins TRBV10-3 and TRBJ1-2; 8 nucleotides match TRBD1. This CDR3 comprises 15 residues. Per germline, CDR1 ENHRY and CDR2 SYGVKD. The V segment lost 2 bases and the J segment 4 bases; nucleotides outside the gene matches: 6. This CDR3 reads CAISEDRGGSYGYTF. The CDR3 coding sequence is TGTGCCATCAGTGAGGACAGGGGAGGATCCTATGGCTACACCTTC.

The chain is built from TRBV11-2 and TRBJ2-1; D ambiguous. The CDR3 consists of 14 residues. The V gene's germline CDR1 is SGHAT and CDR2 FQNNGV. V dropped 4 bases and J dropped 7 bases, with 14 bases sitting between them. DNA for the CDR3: TGTGCCAGCAGCTCCGGCGGCCTTTTGAATGAGCAGTTCTTC. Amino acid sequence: CASSSGGLLNEQFF.

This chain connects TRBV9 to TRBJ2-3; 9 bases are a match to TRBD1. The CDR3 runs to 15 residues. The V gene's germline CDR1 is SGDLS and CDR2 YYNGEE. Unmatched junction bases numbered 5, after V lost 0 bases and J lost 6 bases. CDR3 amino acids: CASSVATGGGDTQYF. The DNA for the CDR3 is TGTGCCAGCAGCGTAGCAACAGGGGGCGGTGATACGCAGTATTTT.

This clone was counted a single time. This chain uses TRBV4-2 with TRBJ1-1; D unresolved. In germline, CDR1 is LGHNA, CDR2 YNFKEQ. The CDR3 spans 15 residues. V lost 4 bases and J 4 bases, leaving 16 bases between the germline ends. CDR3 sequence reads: CASSPLGLSGTEAFF. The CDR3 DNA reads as TGTGCCAGCAGCCCATTAGGGTTGTCGGGCACTGAAGCTTTCTTT.

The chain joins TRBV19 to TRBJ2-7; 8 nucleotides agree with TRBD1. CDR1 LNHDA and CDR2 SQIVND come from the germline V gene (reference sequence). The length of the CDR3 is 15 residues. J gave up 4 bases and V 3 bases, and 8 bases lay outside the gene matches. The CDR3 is CASSIGQGGAYEQYF. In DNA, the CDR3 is TGTGCCAGTAGTATCGGACAGGGAGGCGCTTACGAGCAGTACTTC. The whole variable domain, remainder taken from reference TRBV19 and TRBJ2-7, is DGGITQSPKYLFRKEGQNVTLSCEQNLNHDAMYWYRQDPGQGLRLIYYSQIVNDFQKGDIAEGYSVSREKKESFPLTVTSAQKNPTAFYLCASSIGQGGAYEQYFGPGTRLTVT.

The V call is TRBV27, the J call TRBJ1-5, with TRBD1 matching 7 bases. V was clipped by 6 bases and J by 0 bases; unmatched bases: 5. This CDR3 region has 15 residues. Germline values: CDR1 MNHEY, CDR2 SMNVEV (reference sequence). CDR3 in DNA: TGTGCCAGCAGGGTGACAGGGATTAGCAATCAGCCCCAGCATTTT. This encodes CASRVTGISNQPQHF.

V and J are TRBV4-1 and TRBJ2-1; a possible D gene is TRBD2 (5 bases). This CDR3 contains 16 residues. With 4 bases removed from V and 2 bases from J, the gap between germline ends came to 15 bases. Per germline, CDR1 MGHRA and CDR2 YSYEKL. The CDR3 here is CASSPAGGLPYNEQFF. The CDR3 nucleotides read TGCGCCAGCAGCCCAGCAGGCGGACTTCCCTACAATGAGCAGTTCTTC.

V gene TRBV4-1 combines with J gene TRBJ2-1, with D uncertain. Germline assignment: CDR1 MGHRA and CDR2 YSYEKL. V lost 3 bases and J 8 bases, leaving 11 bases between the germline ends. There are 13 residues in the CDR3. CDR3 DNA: TGCGCCAGCAGCCATCAGACCCCTGATGAGCAGTTCTTC. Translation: CASSHQTPDEQFF.

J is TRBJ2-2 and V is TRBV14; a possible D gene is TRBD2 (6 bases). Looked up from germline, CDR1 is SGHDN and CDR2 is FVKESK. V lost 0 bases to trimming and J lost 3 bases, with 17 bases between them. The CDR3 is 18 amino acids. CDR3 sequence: CASSQDALWGGDTGELFF. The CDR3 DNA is TGTGCCAGCAGCCAAGACGCCCTCTGGGGAGGAGACACCGGGGAGCTGTTTTTT.

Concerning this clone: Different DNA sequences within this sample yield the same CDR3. CDR3 sequence reads: CASSLGQGLNTEAFF. For the CDR3, the DNA is TGTGCCAGCAGTTTAGGGCAGGGATTGAACACTGAAGCTTTCTTT. The chain couples TRBV28 to TRBJ1-1; TRBD1 might be the D (5 bases). The CDR3 spans 15 residues. Germline loops: CDR1 MDHEN, CDR2 SYDVKM. With 2 bases removed from V and 0 bases from J, the gap between germline ends came to 10 bases.

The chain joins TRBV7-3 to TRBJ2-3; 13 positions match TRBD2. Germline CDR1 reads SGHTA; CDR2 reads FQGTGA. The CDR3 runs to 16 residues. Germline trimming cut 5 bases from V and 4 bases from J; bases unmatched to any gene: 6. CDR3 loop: CASSPGTSGTPDTQYF. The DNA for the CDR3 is TGTGCCAGCAGCCCGGGGACTAGCGGGACACCAGATACGCAGTATTTT. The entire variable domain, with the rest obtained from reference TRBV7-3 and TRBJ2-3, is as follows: GAGVSQTPSNKVTEKGKYVELRCDPISGHTALYWYRQSLGQGPEFLIYFQGTGAADDSGLPNDRFFAVRPEGSVSTLKIQRTERGDSAVYLCASSPGTSGTPDTQYFGPGTRLTVL.

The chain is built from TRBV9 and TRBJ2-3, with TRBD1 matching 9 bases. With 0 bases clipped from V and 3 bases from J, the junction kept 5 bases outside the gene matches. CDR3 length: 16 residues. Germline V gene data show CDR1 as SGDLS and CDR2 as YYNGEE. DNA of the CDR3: TGTGCCAGCAGCGTAGCCGGGACAGGGTGGACAGATACGCAGTATTTT. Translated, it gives CASSVAGTGWTDTQYF.

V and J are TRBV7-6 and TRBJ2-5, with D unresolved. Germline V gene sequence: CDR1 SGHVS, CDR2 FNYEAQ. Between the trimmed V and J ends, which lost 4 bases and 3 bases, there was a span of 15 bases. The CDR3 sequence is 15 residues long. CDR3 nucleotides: TGTGCCAGCAGCTCCTTGGCTAGGTCTGAAGAGACCCAGTACTTC. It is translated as CASSSLARSEETQYF.

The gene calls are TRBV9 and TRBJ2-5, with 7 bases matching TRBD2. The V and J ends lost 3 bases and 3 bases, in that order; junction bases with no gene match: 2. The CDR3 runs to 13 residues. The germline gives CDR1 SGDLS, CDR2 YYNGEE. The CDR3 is CASSATSKETQYF. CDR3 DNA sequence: TGTGCCAGCAGCGCGACTAGCAAAGAGACCCAGTACTTC.